The 14 T cell receptor beta chains presented below share a single source sample, sequenced in a study of T cell repertoires in cytomegalovirus infection. TCRdb re-called the reads through MiXCR, storing one row per CDR3 protein. The data hold 740,000 or so distinct CDR3 sequences, with approximately 40% observed a single time. The material sequenced was PBMCs. Receptors were obtained from a human donor in good health (CMV status not recorded). Some clones in this sample may be carry-over from other donors' samples.

This clonotype was seen many times. J is TRBJ1-1 and V is TRBV7-2; perhaps TRBD1 as D (6 bases). The CDR3 extends over 16 amino acids. The V end lost 5 bases, the J end lost 2 bases, and 18 bases lay between the germline ends. Germline-derived CDR1 and CDR2 are SGHTA and FQGNSA. The CDR3 DNA follows: TGTGCCAGCAGCATAGGCCAAGGGGGGGTTAACACTGAAGCTTTCTTT. As protein: CASSIGQGGVNTEAFF. The whole variable domain, remainder taken from reference TRBV7-2 and TRBJ1-1, is GAGVSQSPSNKVTEKGKDVELRCDPISGHTALYWYRQSLGQGLEFLIYFQGNSAPDKSGLPSDRFSAERTGGSVSTLTIQRTQQEDSAVYLCASSIGQGGVNTEAFFGQGTRLTVV.

This chain links TRBV10-2 with TRBJ2-7, with TRBD1 matching over 9 bases. The ends lost 8 bases at V and 2 bases at J; junction bases unmatched: 10. Looked up from germline, CDR1 is WSHSY and CDR2 is SAAADI. The CDR3 consists of 15 residues. The CDR3, as DNA: TGCGCCAGCGGGTCCCGGGACAGGGACCCCTACGAGCAGTACTTC. Translating gives CASGSRDRDPYEQYF.

This chain joins TRBV30 and TRBJ2-1; possibly TRBD1 or TRBD2 for D (5 bases each). The CDR3 loop spans 11 amino acids. Germline V CDR1 and CDR2: GTSNPN, SVGIG (reference sequence). In nucleotides, the CDR3 is TGTGCTTGCAGCCTGGGACCGGAGCAGTTCTTC. Residues: CACSLGPEQFF.

The genes are TRBV7-6 and TRBJ2-2; D not resolved. Germline V lookup: CDR1 SGHVS, CDR2 FNYEAQ. There are 11 residues in the CDR3. V was shortened by 5 bases and J by 4 bases, with 2 bases between the two germline ends. CDR3 nucleotide sequence: TGTGCCAGCAGCATCACCGGGGAGCTGTTTTTT. Translated: CASSITGELFF.

In this sample, this clonotype turned up a few times. V is TRBV20-1 and J is TRBJ1-2, with D unresolved. The V end lost 0 bases, the J end lost 4 bases, and 12 bases lay between the germline ends. Germline V lookup: CDR1 DFQATT, CDR2 SNEGSKA (reference sequence). The CDR3 runs to 14 residues. The CDR3 region is CSARDNRAAYGYTF. The CDR3 DNA reads as TGCAGTGCTAGAGATAACCGGGCCGCCTATGGCTACACCTTC.

In its sample, this clonotype was seen a few times. This rearrangement joins TRBV7-2 to TRBJ2-5; 7 bases fit TRBD2. Germline V CDR1 and CDR2: SGHTA, FQGNSA. The CDR3 loop spans 15 amino acids. With 5 bases clipped from V and 0 bases from J, the junction kept 6 bases outside the gene matches. The CDR3 sequence is CASSPFGLDQETQYF. Here the CDR3 DNA reads TGTGCCAGCAGCCCATTCGGACTAGACCAAGAGACCCAGTACTTC.

In this sample, this clonotype turned up a few times. The chain combines TRBV19 with TRBJ2-2; tentatively, D is TRBD2 (5 bases). The germline V and J ends were trimmed by 8 bases and 6 bases, with 16 bases remaining between them. CDR1 is LNHDA and CDR2 is SQIVND in the germline V gene (reference sequence). CDR3 size: 14 residues. This CDR3 reads CASSPFGEPGELFF. As DNA, the CDR3 is TGTGCCAGTTCCCCATTTGGGGAGCCCGGGGAGCTGTTTTTT.

The rearrangement links TRBV20-1 to TRBJ2-5; TRBD1 matches at 8 bases. CDR1 is DFQATT, CDR2 SNEGSKA, per germline (reference sequence). V gave up 1 base and J gave up 5 bases; unmatched junction bases: 6. This CDR3 is built from 14 residues. The CDR3 spells CSARGQGYWETQYF. Here the CDR3 DNA reads TGCAGTGCTAGAGGACAGGGGTATTGGGAGACCCAGTACTTC.

The chain recombines TRBV6-1 with TRBJ1-1; no reliable D call. Trimming stripped 1 base from V and 7 bases from J, with 7 bases between. The CDR3 totals 12 residues. Germline V lookup: CDR1 MNHNS, CDR2 SASEGT. The CDR3 reads CASSEVRYEAFF. The CDR3 DNA follows: TGTGCCAGCAGTGAAGTACGTTATGAAGCTTTCTTT.

As concerns this clonotype: A clone one base away is much larger, so this may be a read error. This sequence joins TRBV27 and TRBJ2-7; D not certain. CDR1 is MNHEY and CDR2 is SMNVEV in the germline V gene (reference sequence). The length of the CDR3 is 11 residues. The CDR3 spells CARSYRHEQYF. The CDR3 region has the DNA TGTGCCCGCAGTTACCGCCATGAGCAGTACTTC.

The chain is built from TRBV7-6 and TRBJ2-2; 7 bases agree with TRBD1. Germline V gives CDR1 SGHVS, CDR2 FNYEAQ. The CDR3 has 18 amino acids. V gave up 4 bases and J gave up 1 base; unmatched junction bases: 12. The CDR3 protein is CASSSYFGTDGNTGELFF. In DNA form, the CDR3 reads TGTGCCAGCAGCTCGTACTTCGGGACAGATGGGAACACCGGGGAGCTGTTTTTT.

This clonotype has a count of ten or more. V usage is TRBV5-4 and J usage is TRBJ2-1, with a possible D match to TRBD2 (7 bases). The V and J ends lost 4 bases and 0 bases respectively, with 11 bases between them. The CDR3 runs to 15 residues. The germline V gene has CDR1 SGHNT and CDR2 YYREEE (reference sequence). CDR3 in amino acids: CASSRGGSSYNEQFF. CDR3 in DNA: TGTGCCAGCAGCAGGGGGGGGAGCTCCTACAATGAGCAGTTCTTC.

The J gene is TRBJ2-7, the V gene TRBV11-1; D assignment may be TRBD1 or TRBD2 (7 bases each). Germline values: CDR1 SGHAT, CDR2 FQDESV (reference sequence). The CDR3 length is 15 residues. The V end was cut by 5 bases, the J end by 4 bases, with 18 bases between. CDR3 protein: CASSHGQGGSYEQYF. The CDR3 DNA reads TGTGCCAGCAGCCACGGGCAGGGGGGGTCTTACGAGCAGTACTTC.

Many counts were recorded for this clonotype. The chain links TRBV7-2 to TRBJ1-3; TRBD1 might be the D (5 bases). Germline CDR1 SGHTA, CDR2 FQGNSA. Trimming took 5 bases from V and 4 from J, leaving 15 bases between them. This CDR3 has 15 residues. The CDR3 reads CASSASGGSGNTIYF. The CDR3 DNA reads TGTGCCAGCAGCGCAAGCGGGGGATCCGGAAACACCATATATTTT. Using reference TRBV7-2 and TRBJ1-3 for the parts outside the CDR3, the full variable domain is GAGVSQSPSNKVTEKGKDVELRCDPISGHTALYWYRQSLGQGLEFLIYFQGNSAPDKSGLPSDRFSAERTGGSVSTLTIQRTQQEDSAVYLCASSASGGSGNTIYFGEGSWLTVV.